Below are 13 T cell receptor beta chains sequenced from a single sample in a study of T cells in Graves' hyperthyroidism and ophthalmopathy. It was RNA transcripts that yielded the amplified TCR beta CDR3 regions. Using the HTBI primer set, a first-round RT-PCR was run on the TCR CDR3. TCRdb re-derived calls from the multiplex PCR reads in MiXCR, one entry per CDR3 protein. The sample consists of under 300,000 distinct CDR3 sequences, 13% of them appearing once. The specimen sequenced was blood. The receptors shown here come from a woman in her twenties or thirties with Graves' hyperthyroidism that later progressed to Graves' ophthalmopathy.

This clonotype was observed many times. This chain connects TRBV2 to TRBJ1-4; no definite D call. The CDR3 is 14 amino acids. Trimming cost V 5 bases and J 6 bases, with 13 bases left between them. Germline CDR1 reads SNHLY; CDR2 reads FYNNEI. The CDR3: CASSRNRGDEKLFF. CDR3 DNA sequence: TGTGCCAGCAGTCGAAACAGAGGCGATGAAAAACTGTTTTTT.

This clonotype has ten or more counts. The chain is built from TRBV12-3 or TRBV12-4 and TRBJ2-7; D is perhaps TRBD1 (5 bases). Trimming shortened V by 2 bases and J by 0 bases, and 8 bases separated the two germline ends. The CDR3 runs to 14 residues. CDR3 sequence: CASSLRQFSYEQYF. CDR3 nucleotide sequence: TGTGCCAGCAGTTTAAGACAGTTCTCCTACGAGCAGTACTTC.

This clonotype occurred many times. CDR3 protein: CASSSGGAGQPQHF. DNA of the CDR3: TGTGCCAGCTCAAGTGGGGGCGCAGGCCAGCCCCAGCATTTT. The chain carries TRBV18 and TRBJ1-5; a possible D gene is TRBD1 (6 bases). This CDR3 spans 14 amino acids. Trimming pared 5 bases from V and 7 bases from J, leaving 15 bases between. Germline values: CDR1 KGHSH, CDR2 LQKENI.

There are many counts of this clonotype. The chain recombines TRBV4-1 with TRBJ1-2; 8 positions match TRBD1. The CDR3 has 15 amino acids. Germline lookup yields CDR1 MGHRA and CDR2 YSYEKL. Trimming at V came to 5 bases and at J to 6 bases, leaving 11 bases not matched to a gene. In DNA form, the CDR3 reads TGCGCCAGCAGCGAGCGGGACAGGAGTTTGGATGGCTACACCTTC. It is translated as CASSERDRSLDGYTF.

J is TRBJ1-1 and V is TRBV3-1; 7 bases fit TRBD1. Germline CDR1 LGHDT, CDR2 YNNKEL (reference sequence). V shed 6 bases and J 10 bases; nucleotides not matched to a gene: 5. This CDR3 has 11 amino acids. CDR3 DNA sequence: TGTGCCAGCAGACAGGGGCGAGGAGCTTTCTTT. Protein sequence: CASRQGRGAFF.

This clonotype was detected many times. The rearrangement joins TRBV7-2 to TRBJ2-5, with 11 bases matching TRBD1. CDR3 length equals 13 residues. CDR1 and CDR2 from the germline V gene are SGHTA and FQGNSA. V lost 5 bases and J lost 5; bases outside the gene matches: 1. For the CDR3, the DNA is TGTGCCAGCAGCCGGGACAGGGGGGAGACCCAGTACTTC. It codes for CASSRDRGETQYF.

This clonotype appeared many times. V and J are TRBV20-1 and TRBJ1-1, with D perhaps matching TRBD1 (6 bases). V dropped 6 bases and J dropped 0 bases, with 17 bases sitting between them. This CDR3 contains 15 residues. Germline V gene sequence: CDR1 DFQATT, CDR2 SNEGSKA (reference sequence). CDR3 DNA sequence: TGCAGTGCCGGATCACAGGGAATTTTGAACACTGAAGCTTTCTTT. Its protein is CSAGSQGILNTEAFF.

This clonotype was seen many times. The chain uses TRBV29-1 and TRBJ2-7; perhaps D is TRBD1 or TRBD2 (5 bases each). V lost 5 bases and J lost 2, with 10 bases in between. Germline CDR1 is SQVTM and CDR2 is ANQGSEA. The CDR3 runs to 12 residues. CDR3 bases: TGCAGCGTTTTGGGGGACCCCTACGAGCAGTACTTC. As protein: CSVLGDPYEQYF.

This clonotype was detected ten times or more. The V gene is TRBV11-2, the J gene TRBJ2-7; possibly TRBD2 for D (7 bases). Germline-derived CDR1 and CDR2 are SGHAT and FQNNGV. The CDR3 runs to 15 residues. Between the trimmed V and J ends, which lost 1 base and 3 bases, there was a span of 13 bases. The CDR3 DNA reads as TGTGCCAGCAGCTTAGTCGGGGGGCAAGGCTACGAGCAGTACTTC. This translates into CASSLVGGQGYEQYF.

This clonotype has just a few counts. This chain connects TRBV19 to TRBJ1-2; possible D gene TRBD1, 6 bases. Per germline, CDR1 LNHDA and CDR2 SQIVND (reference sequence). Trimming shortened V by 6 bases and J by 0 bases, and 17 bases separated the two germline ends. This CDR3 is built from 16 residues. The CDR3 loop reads CASSRQDLSSNYGYTF. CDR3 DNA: TGTGCCAGTAGCCGACAGGATCTGTCGTCTAACTATGGCTACACCTTC.

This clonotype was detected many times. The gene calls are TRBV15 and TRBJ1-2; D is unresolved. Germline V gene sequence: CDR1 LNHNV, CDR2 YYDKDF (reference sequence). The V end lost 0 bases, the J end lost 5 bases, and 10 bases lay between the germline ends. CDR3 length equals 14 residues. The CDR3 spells CATSREAFSYGYTF. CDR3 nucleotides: TGTGCCACCAGCAGAGAGGCTTTCTCTTATGGCTACACCTTC.

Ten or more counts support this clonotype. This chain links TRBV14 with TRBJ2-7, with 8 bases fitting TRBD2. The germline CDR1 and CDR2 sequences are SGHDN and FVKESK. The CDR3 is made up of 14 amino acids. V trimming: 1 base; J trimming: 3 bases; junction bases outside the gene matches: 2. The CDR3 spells CASSQVAGLYEQYF. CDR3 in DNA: TGTGCCAGCAGCCAAGTAGCGGGGCTCTACGAGCAGTACTTC.

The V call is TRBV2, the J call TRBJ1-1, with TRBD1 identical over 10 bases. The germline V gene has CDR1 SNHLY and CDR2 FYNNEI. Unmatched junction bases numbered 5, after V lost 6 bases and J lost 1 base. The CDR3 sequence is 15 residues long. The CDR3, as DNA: TGTGCCAGCAGAGGAGACAGGGGGCCGAACACTGAAGCTTTCTTT. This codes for CASRGDRGPNTEAFF.